This TCR beta chain was captured in a study of T-cell reconstitution after alpha-beta-depleted transplantation in children. V lost 4 bases and J lost 1, with 8 bases in between. The CDR3 contains 13 residues. Germline CDR1 SGHDT, CDR2 YYEEEE. Points on this clonotype: The antigen remains unidentified.

Findings and limits, study-wide: Recipient T cells and thymic progenitors that survived were the source of the high TCRbeta diversity seen at day 60 in some patients. At the one-year point after transplant, T-cell counts and TCRbeta diversity were found to come mostly from T cells that had been newly produced. Several hundred expanded graft clones reportedly were the source of alpha-beta T cells about two months after transplant.

Construction of the TCRbeta library involved unique molecular identifiers. TCRdb reanalysed the PCR reads using MiXCR and keeps one entry per CDR3 protein. Of approximately 110,000 distinct CDR3 sequences listed, 20% to 25% are singletons. The rearrangement joins TRBV5-6 to TRBJ1-2; D might be TRBD1 (5 bases). This TCR came from a male patient aged 2-15 years who had a stem cell transplant for chronic granulomatous disease, so the T cells may come from the graft donor. Material: PBMCs, mostly from graft donor cells, obtained 180 days after TCRalphabeta/CD19-depleted stem cell transplant. CDR3 in amino acids: CASSGDFNYGYTF. The CDR3 DNA is TGTGCCAGCAGCGGGGACTTTAACTATGGCTACACCTTC.